The 30 T cell receptor beta chains in this list originate from one sample, sequenced in a study of cytomegalovirus exposure and HLA in healthy donors. PCR used 60 Vbeta primers and 13 Jbeta primers. Clones were read by immunoSEQ multiplex PCR, and TCRdb kept only the in-frame ones, dropping some. Of around 140,000 clones in the sample, more than 75% are singletons; the top ten hold 2% to 2.5%. The material sequenced was PBMCs. Every receptor here comes from a woman between 18 and 29 years old in good health and CMV-seropositive.

The rearrangement links TRBV6-5 to TRBJ1-2, with a possible D match to TRBD1 (6 bases). The CDR3 is 16 residues long. V gave up 2 bases and J gave up 8 bases, with 21 bases separating them. Germline V CDR1 and CDR2: MNHEY, SVGAGI. CDR3 sequence reads: CASSYGPEGVVGGYTF. CDR3 nucleotides: TGTGCCAGCAGTTACGGACCCGAGGGGGTAGTCGGCGGCTACACCTTC.

The rearrangement joins TRBV5-5 to TRBJ1-2; no clear D. The germline CDR1 and CDR2 sequences are SGHKS and YYEKEE (reference sequence). This CDR3 is 17 amino acids long. Trimming stripped 2 bases from V and 4 bases from J, with 21 bases between. CDR3 amino acids: CASSFDMGFTETYGYTF. The DNA for the CDR3 is TGTGCCAGCAGCTTCGATATGGGCTTCACAGAGACCTATGGCTACACCTTC.

The rearrangement joins TRBV6-1 to TRBJ1-4; TRBD1 matches at 9 bases. V lost 5 bases and J lost 7; bases outside the gene matches: 8. CDR1 is MNHNS, CDR2 SASEGT, per germline. The CDR3 spans 15 residues. The CDR3 reads CASSRRTGDGEKLFF. The CDR3, as DNA: TGTGCCAGCAGTAGAAGGACAGGGGACGGTGAAAAACTGTTTTTT.

The CDR3 bases are TGTGCCAGCAGCCAAGTTAGAGAGACCCAGTACTTC. It is translated as CASSQVRETQYF. The chain joins TRBV14 to TRBJ2-5, with D unresolved. CDR3 length: 12 residues. The ends were cut back, 1 base at V and 4 bases at J, with 4 bases in the middle. The germline gives CDR1 SGHDN, CDR2 FVKESK.

For the CDR3, the DNA is TGTGCCAGCAGCTACGACTGGAACACCGGGGAGCTGTTTTTT. It translates to CASSYDWNTGELFF. This chain links TRBV9 with TRBJ2-2; D remains ambiguous. CDR1 is SGDLS, CDR2 YYNGEE, per germline. CDR3 size: 14 residues. V dropped 4 bases and J dropped 1 base, with 8 bases sitting between them.

The chain has TRBV6-1 and TRBJ1-6; 11 bases line up with TRBD1. The germline CDR1 and CDR2 sequences are MNHNS and SASEGT. The V segment lost 6 bases and the J segment 3 bases; nucleotides outside the gene matches: 1. The CDR3 covers 15 residues. In DNA form, the CDR3 reads TGTGCCAGCAGGGGGACAGGGGGCTATAATTCACCCCTCCACTTT. It is translated as CASRGTGGYNSPLHF.

This chain uses TRBV10-3 with TRBJ2-7; 8 bases match TRBD1. This CDR3 is built from 13 residues. With 5 bases clipped from V and 6 bases from J, the junction kept 6 bases outside the gene matches. Looked up from germline, CDR1 is ENHRY and CDR2 is SYGVKD. CDR3 bases: TGTGCCATCAGTTTAGACAGGGGAGGCGAGCAGTACTTC. Protein sequence: CAISLDRGGEQYF.

The rearrangement uses TRBV6-4 and TRBJ2-1, with 7 bases that match TRBD2. This CDR3 is 15 amino acids long. With V trimmed by 3 bases and J by 10 bases, 12 bases remained unmatched. Germline loops: CDR1 MRHNA, CDR2 SNTAGT. The CDR3 is CASSESGISAEEQFF. CDR3 nucleotide sequence: TGTGCCAGCAGTGAGAGCGGGATCTCGGCCGAAGAGCAGTTCTTC.

The chain joins TRBV6-1 to TRBJ2-1; D is ambiguous. CDR3 length: 13 amino acids. V gave up 4 bases and J gave up 4 bases, with 8 bases separating them. Germline V gene data show CDR1 as MNHNS and CDR2 as SASEGT. The CDR3 sequence is CASSAIIYNEQFF. CDR3 coding DNA: TGTGCCAGCAGTGCAATCATTTACAATGAGCAGTTCTTC.

The rearrangement joins TRBV19 to TRBJ2-3; D is ambiguous. Between the trimmed V and J ends, which lost 1 base and 0 bases, there was a span of 8 bases. Germline V gene sequence: CDR1 LNHDA, CDR2 SQIVND (reference sequence). The CDR3 consists of 15 residues. The CDR3 loop reads CASSIGPGSTDTQYF. In DNA, the CDR3 is TGTGCCAGTAGTATAGGCCCCGGTAGCACAGATACGCAGTATTTT.

This clone was seen a single time. The chain couples TRBV15 to TRBJ1-5; D is possibly TRBD1 (5 bases). Germline V gene data show CDR1 as LNHNV and CDR2 as YYDKDF (reference sequence). The CDR3 runs to 22 residues. V was shortened by 5 bases and J by 3 bases, with 35 bases between the two germline ends. CDR3: CATSLQRADSLNSGGSNQPQHF. In nucleotides, the CDR3 is TGTGCCACCAGCTTACAGCGGGCAGACAGCCTCAACTCTGGGGGATCCAATCAGCCCCAGCATTTT.

CDR3 loop: CASMWGGFQETQYF. The CDR3 DNA reads TGTGCCAGCATGTGGGGCGGATTCCAAGAGACCCAGTACTTC. The chain recombines TRBV7-2 with TRBJ2-5, with a possible D match to TRBD1 (5 bases). Germline CDR1 reads SGHTA; CDR2 reads FQGNSA. V was cut by 7 bases and J by 1 base, with 13 bases left in between. The CDR3 extends over 14 amino acids.

This rearrangement joins TRBV23-1 to TRBJ2-7; 10 nucleotides match TRBD2. TRBV23-1 is annotated as an ORF whose role is uncertain. The CDR3 loop spans 13 amino acids. Trimming cost V 10 bases and J 1 base; bases outside gene matches: 4. The CDR3 coding sequence is TGCGCCAACCCTAGCGGGGGATCCTACGAGCAGTACTTC. Translated: CANPSGGSYEQYF.

The J gene is TRBJ1-2, the V gene TRBV5-5; D is undetermined. With 4 bases removed from V and 4 bases from J, the gap between germline ends came to 17 bases. The CDR3 is 15 residues long. Germline loops: CDR1 SGHKS, CDR2 YYEKEE (reference sequence). CDR3: CASSLNHNIAYGYTF. In nucleotides, the CDR3 is TGTGCCAGCAGCCTCAATCACAATATCGCCTATGGCTACACCTTC.

This chain connects TRBV5-1 to TRBJ1-1; 9 positions agree with TRBD1. Looked up from germline, CDR1 is SGHRS and CDR2 is YFSETQ. With V trimmed by 4 bases and J by 0 bases, 7 bases remained unmatched. There are 16 residues in the CDR3. The CDR3 is CASSGTGGRLNTEAFF. CDR3 nucleotide sequence: TGCGCCAGCAGCGGAACAGGGGGCCGGTTGAACACTGAAGCTTTCTTT. The full variable domain, its missing parts supplied by reference TRBV5-1 and TRBJ1-1, is KAGVTQTPRYLIKTRGQQVTLSCSPISGHRSVSWYQQTPGQGLQFLFEYFSETQRNKGNFPGRFSGRQFSNSRSEMNVSTLELGDSALYLCASSGTGGRLNTEAFFGQGTRLTVV.

This clone was observed once. The rearrangement uses TRBV28 and TRBJ2-5, with 8 bases that match TRBD2. Per germline, CDR1 MDHEN and CDR2 SYDVKM. The V and J ends lost 4 bases and 5 bases, in that order; junction bases with no gene match: 9. There are 15 residues in the CDR3. DNA of the CDR3: TGTGCCAGCAGTTCAAGACTAGCGCTACGGGAGACCCAGTACTTC. It is translated as CASSSRLALRETQYF.

The chain links TRBV4-3 to TRBJ2-7; a possible D gene is TRBD2 (6 bases). This CDR3 is 16 amino acids long. V lost 0 bases to trimming and J lost 4 bases, with 16 bases between them. Germline V lookup: CDR1 LGHNA, CDR2 YSLEER. The CDR3 spells CASSQDGGDLGYEQYF. In DNA, the CDR3 is TGCGCCAGCAGCCAAGATGGCGGGGACCTGGGGTACGAGCAGTACTTC.

The chain combines TRBV7-2 with TRBJ2-1, with TRBD2 identical over 10 bases. Trimming took 8 bases from V and 0 from J; bases not matched to a gene: 4. The CDR3 is made up of 15 amino acids. The germline V gene has CDR1 SGHTA and CDR2 FQGNSA. The CDR3 coding sequence is TGTGCCAGCTCTAGCGGGGGAAGCTCCTACAATGAGCAGTTCTTC. Its translation is CASSSGGSSYNEQFF.

In DNA form, the CDR3 reads TGTGCCTGGAGTGGGGAGACCTCACAAGAGACCCAGTACTTC. Amino acid sequence: CAWSGETSQETQYF. The V gene is TRBV30, the J gene TRBJ2-5; perhaps TRBD2 as D (5 bases). There are 14 residues in the CDR3. V gave up 1 base and J gave up 2 bases, with 11 bases separating them. Germline CDR1 GTSNPN, CDR2 SVGIG (reference sequence).

The gene calls are TRBV28 and TRBJ1-2, with D maybe TRBD1 (6 bases). Between the trimmed V and J ends, which lost 5 bases and 4 bases, there was a span of 17 bases. The CDR3 length is 15 residues. Germline CDR1 and CDR2: MDHEN and SYDVKM. The CDR3 loop reads CASSDLTGQSYGYTF. CDR3 DNA: TGTGCCAGCAGTGACCTAACAGGACAGTCCTATGGCTACACCTTC.

This clone has more than one count but fewer than ten. This chain connects TRBV27 to TRBJ2-1, with a weak D call TRBD2 (7 bases). Trimming took off 5 bases at V and 8 bases at J, with 19 bases between the two ends. Germline V CDR1 and CDR2: MNHEY, SMNVEV (reference sequence). The CDR3 runs to 15 residues. The CDR3 DNA sequence: TGTGCCAGCAGTCCCGCCGGGGGGCCAATCCATGAGCAGTTCTTC. This codes for CASSPAGGPIHEQFF.

The chain's CDR3 is CASSQEGQGAFGFSEQYF. In DNA form, the CDR3 reads TGCGCCAGCAGCCAAGAGGGCCAGGGGGCGTTCGGTTTCTCCGAGCAGTACTTC. The chain joins TRBV4-1 to TRBJ2-7; 8 bases agree with TRBD1. The CDR3 totals 18 residues. The V and J ends lost 0 bases and 6 bases, in that order; junction bases with no gene match: 16. Germline-derived CDR1 and CDR2 are MGHRA and YSYEKL.

The chain joins TRBV11-3 to TRBJ2-2; TRBD1 might be the D (6 bases). Per germline, CDR1 SGHNT and CDR2 YENEEA. The CDR3 is 13 amino acids. The V gene lost 8 bases and the J gene lost 4 bases, with 11 bases spanning the gap. The CDR3 sequence is CASGQTTTGELFF. In nucleotides, the CDR3 is TGTGCCAGCGGACAGACGACCACCGGGGAGCTGTTTTTT.

This clone came up a few times. This sequence joins TRBV5-4 and TRBJ2-7; D perhaps matches TRBD2 (6 bases). Between the trimmed V and J ends, which lost 0 bases and 6 bases, there was a span of 16 bases. This CDR3 spans 15 amino acids. Germline V gene sequence: CDR1 SGHNT, CDR2 YYREEE (reference sequence). CDR3 loop: CASSLVVGLGGEQYF. In DNA, the CDR3 is TGTGCCAGCAGCTTGGTGGTGGGCCTGGGGGGCGAGCAGTACTTC.

This rearrangement joins TRBV10-1 to TRBJ2-1, with TRBD2 identical over 12 bases. The germline V gene encodes CDR1 WNHNN and CDR2 SYGVQD (reference sequence). Unmatched junction bases numbered 10, after V lost 4 bases and J lost 0 bases. The CDR3 is made up of 19 amino acids. The CDR3 region has the DNA TGCGCCAGCAGTGGAGGAACCGGACTAGCGGGGAGCTCCTACAATGAGCAGTTCTTC. Translation: CASSGGTGLAGSSYNEQFF.

V is TRBV14 and J is TRBJ2-7; weak D call: TRBD1 (5 bases). The CDR3 runs 12 residues. Trimming cost V 1 base and J 7 bases, with 8 bases left between them. The germline CDR1 and CDR2 sequences are SGHDN and FVKESK. CDR3 DNA sequence: TGTGCCAGCAGCCAAGCCCAGGGTGAGCAGTACTTC. It codes for CASSQAQGEQYF.

The gene calls are TRBV6-1 and TRBJ1-5; maybe TRBD1 (5 bases). Deletions cut 6 bases from V and 4 bases from J, with 10 bases between. Germline CDR1 and CDR2: MNHNS and SASEGT. The CDR3 has 13 residues. The CDR3 loop reads CASSRVVNQPQHF. CDR3 coding DNA: TGTGCCAGCAGCAGGGTAGTAAATCAGCCCCAGCATTTT.

The chain has TRBV7-8 and TRBJ2-2, with D hard to call. This CDR3 has 14 amino acids. Trimming removed 7 bases from V and 5 bases from J, with 14 bases in between. Germline V gene sequence: CDR1 SGHVS, CDR2 FQNEAQ. The CDR3 nucleotides read TGTGCCAGCACGAACCTGGCCCCGACCGGGGAGCTGTTTTTT. Protein: CASTNLAPTGELFF.

The chain combines TRBV30 with TRBJ1-4; D may be TRBD1 (5 bases). Deletions cut 0 bases from V and 8 bases from J, with 13 bases between. Germline V gene lookup returns CDR1 GTSNPN and CDR2 SVGIG (reference sequence). The CDR3 loop spans 14 amino acids. The CDR3 DNA follows: TGTGCCTGGAGTGTCGGGGGTCCCTCGGAAAAACTGTTTTTT. It encodes CAWSVGGPSEKLFF.

This CDR3 is CASSQAPGGLYEQYF. The CDR3 DNA reads TGCGCCAGCAGCCAAGCTCCGGGGGGGCTCTACGAGCAGTACTTC. The gene calls are TRBV4-1 and TRBJ2-7; TRBD2 aligns across 8 bases. Germline CDR1 is MGHRA and CDR2 is YSYEKL. The length of the CDR3 is 15 residues. Losses at the gene ends were 1 base for V and 3 bases for J; bases not matched to a gene: 5.